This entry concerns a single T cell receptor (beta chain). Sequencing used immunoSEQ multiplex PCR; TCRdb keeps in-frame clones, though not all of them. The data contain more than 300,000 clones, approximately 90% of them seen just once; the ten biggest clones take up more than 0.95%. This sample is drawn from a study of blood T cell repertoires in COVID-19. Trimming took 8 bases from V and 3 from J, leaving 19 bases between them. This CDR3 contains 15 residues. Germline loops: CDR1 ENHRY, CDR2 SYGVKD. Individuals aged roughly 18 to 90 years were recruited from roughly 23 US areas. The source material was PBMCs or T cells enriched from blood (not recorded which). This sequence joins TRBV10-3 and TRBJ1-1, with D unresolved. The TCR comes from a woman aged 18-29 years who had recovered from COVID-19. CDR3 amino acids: CAIREAGLGYTEAFF. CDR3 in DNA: TGTGCCATCCGGGAGGCCGGGTTAGGTTACACTGAAGCTTTCTTT.